The clone carrying this T cell receptor beta chain was counted ten times or more. Its specificity is not known. The TCR beta library used iRepertoire HTBI primers with Arm-PCR amplification of CDR3. TCRdb reprocessed the multiplex PCR reads with MiXCR, giving one entry per CDR3 protein. The sample includes a few hundred thousand distinct CDR3 sequences, approximately 16% of them seen just once. Germline V gives CDR1 KGHDR, CDR2 SFDVKD. With 9 bases removed from V and 1 base from J, the gap between germline ends came to 17 bases. The CDR3 is made up of 16 amino acids. Time point here: newly diagnosed GD, antithyroid drugs for less than 3 months. Scientists built the TCR library using RNA that was extracted from PBMCs. The record originates from a study of regulatory T cells in long-lasting Graves disease. Findings and limits, study-wide: It was possible that the small sample size reduced accuracy.

The sample was also linked to a second study, of T cells in Graves' hyperthyroidism and ophthalmopathy. From that study: Disease duration under 2 months; hyperthyroidism patients were aged 18 to 65. Most expanded thyroid clonotypes above 0.001 recurred in blood.

Sequencing was performed on peripheral blood mononuclear cells (PBMCs), taken at new diagnosis, from a patient treated with antithyroid drugs. This sequence was found in a woman aged 18-30 years with Graves disease. This chain joins TRBV24-1 and TRBJ2-2; D remains ambiguous. The CDR3 DNA reads TGTGCCACCGGTCGTGGGGATGGATGGAACACCGGGGAGCTGTTTTTT. Translated: CATGRGDGWNTGELFF.